Listed below are T cell receptor beta chains from one sample, sequenced in a study of T cell repertoires in cytomegalovirus infection. Via MiXCR, TCRdb re-called the reads, giving one row per CDR3 protein. The sample lists roughly 230,000 distinct CDR3 sequences, approximately 6.7% occurring once. Sequenced: PBMCs. These receptors were obtained from a human donor in good health (CMV status not recorded). Some clones in this sample may be carry-over from other donors' samples. Each CDR3 is given without its conserved first and last residue. D genes are given only for firm matches. For some rows the clone size is stated as once, few or many, or as a class when expanded; others skip it.

cdr3_aa: ASTSPGGDQPQH
cdr3_length: 12
v_call: TRBV28
j_call: TRBJ1-5
clone_size: many
d_call: -

cdr3_aa: AISEGFGDRSNTGELF
cdr3_length: 16
v_call: TRBV10-3
j_call: TRBJ2-2
clone_size: -
d_call: TRBD1

cdr3_aa: ASRPSGQGNSPLH
cdr3_length: 13
v_call: TRBV6-4
j_call: TRBJ1-6
clone_size: many
d_call: TRBD1

cdr3_aa: ATTTWTGEAEAF
cdr3_length: 12
v_call: TRBV10-3
j_call: TRBJ1-1
clone_size: many
d_call: TRBD1

cdr3_aa: ASSVDEYNEQF
cdr3_length: 11
v_call: TRBV9
j_call: TRBJ2-1
clone_size: few
d_call: -

cdr3_aa: SASPPTGTPSEQY
cdr3_length: 13
v_call: TRBV20-1
j_call: TRBJ2-7
clone_size: many
d_call: -

cdr3_aa: ASSFFPPGEGNSPLH
cdr3_length: 15
v_call: TRBV27
j_call: TRBJ1-6
clone_size: many
d_call: -

cdr3_aa: ASSPHRSSGNTIY
cdr3_length: 13
v_call: TRBV12-3/TRBV12-4
j_call: TRBJ1-3
clone_size: many
d_call: -

cdr3_aa: ASSTDRGYGYT
cdr3_length: 11
v_call: TRBV7-3
j_call: TRBJ1-2
clone_size: -
d_call: TRBD1

cdr3_aa: AISDTGRDKNSPLH
cdr3_length: 14
v_call: TRBV10-3
j_call: TRBJ1-6
clone_size: many
d_call: -

cdr3_aa: ASSPPGGDGYT
cdr3_length: 11
v_call: TRBV12-3/TRBV12-4
j_call: TRBJ1-2
clone_size: many
d_call: TRBD1

cdr3_aa: ATTGSLSYNEQF
cdr3_length: 12
v_call: TRBV2
j_call: TRBJ2-1
clone_size: few
d_call: -

cdr3_aa: ASSFASGYNEQF
cdr3_length: 12
v_call: TRBV12-3/TRBV12-4
j_call: TRBJ2-1
clone_size: many
d_call: TRBD2

cdr3_aa: ASSDRGRRETQY
cdr3_length: 12
v_call: TRBV6-1
j_call: TRBJ2-5
clone_size: many
d_call: TRBD1

cdr3_aa: SASSGGAFNEQF
cdr3_length: 12
v_call: TRBV20-1
j_call: TRBJ2-1
clone_size: many
d_call: TRBD2

cdr3_aa: SAREPPGKPSGNTIY
cdr3_length: 15
v_call: TRBV20-1
j_call: TRBJ1-3
clone_size: -
d_call: -

cdr3_aa: ASSRYRDATNEKLF
cdr3_length: 14
v_call: TRBV7-6
j_call: TRBJ1-4
clone_size: many
d_call: -

cdr3_aa: AWTQDRARDTEAF
cdr3_length: 13
v_call: TRBV30
j_call: TRBJ1-1
clone_size: -
d_call: TRBD1

cdr3_aa: ASSQEYSLNTGELF
cdr3_length: 14
v_call: TRBV4-1
j_call: TRBJ2-2
clone_size: -
d_call: -

cdr3_aa: ASQWGAGTGELF
cdr3_length: 12
v_call: TRBV11-3
j_call: TRBJ2-2
clone_size: many
d_call: -

cdr3_aa: ASSLGTGINEKLF
cdr3_length: 13
v_call: TRBV7-2
j_call: TRBJ1-4
clone_size: many
d_call: -

cdr3_aa: AISESTGEANEKLF
cdr3_length: 14
v_call: TRBV10-3
j_call: TRBJ1-4
clone_size: many
d_call: -

cdr3_aa: ASSQDRQGGTEAF
cdr3_length: 13
v_call: TRBV4-3
j_call: TRBJ1-1
clone_size: few
d_call: TRBD1

cdr3_aa: ASSQGTAATNEKLF
cdr3_length: 14
v_call: TRBV4-1
j_call: TRBJ1-4
clone_size: many
d_call: -

cdr3_aa: ASSPSGRADRVKQPQH
cdr3_length: 16
v_call: TRBV3-1
j_call: TRBJ1-5
clone_size: many
d_call: TRBD1

cdr3_aa: SAPKGDRDTEAF
cdr3_length: 12
v_call: TRBV20-1
j_call: TRBJ1-1
clone_size: many
d_call: TRBD1

cdr3_aa: AISGAGTYGYT
cdr3_length: 11
v_call: TRBV10-3
j_call: TRBJ1-2
clone_size: many
d_call: -